This T cell receptor beta chain was obtained from a study of blood T cell repertoires in COVID-19. For the study at large: Samples came from the United States, Italy and Spain, spanning acute and convalescent COVID-19.

Trimming shortened V by 4 bases and J by 0 bases, and 14 bases separated the two germline ends. Germline lookup yields CDR1 SGHRS and CDR2 YFSETQ. This CDR3 contains 17 residues. Per the study methods: Reference gene primer amplification gave nucleated cell count estimates. Some clones are missing from TCRdb's copy, which holds only in-frame ones; the method was immunoSEQ multiplex PCR. V, J and clone size are those of that table, while D and trimming were read from the DNA. The table includes 100,000 or so clones, around 85% detected once. The TCR originated in a man in his 70s with active or convalescent COVID-19. The rearrangement links TRBV5-1 to TRBJ1-6; D not resolved. Material: peripheral blood. CDR3 residues: CASSTSTESSYNSPLHF. CDR3 nucleotide sequence: TGCGCCAGCAGCACTTCGACGGAGAGCTCCTATAATTCACCCCTCCACTTT.